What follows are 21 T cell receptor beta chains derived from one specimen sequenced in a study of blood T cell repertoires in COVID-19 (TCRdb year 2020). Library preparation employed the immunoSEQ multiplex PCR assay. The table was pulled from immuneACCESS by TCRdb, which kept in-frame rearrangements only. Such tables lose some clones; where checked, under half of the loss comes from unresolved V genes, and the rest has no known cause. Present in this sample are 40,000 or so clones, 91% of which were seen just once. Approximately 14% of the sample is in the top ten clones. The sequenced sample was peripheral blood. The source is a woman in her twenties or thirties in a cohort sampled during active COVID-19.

The CDR3 here is CASSLDGQPNYGYTF. The CDR3 DNA is TGCGCCAGCAGCTTGGATGGACAGCCTAACTATGGCTACACCTTC. The J gene is TRBJ1-2, the V gene TRBV5-1; weak D call: TRBD1 (6 bases). V gave up 0 bases and J gave up 0 bases, with 9 bases separating them. This CDR3 has 15 amino acids. Per the germline V gene, CDR1 is SGHRS and CDR2 is YFSETQ.

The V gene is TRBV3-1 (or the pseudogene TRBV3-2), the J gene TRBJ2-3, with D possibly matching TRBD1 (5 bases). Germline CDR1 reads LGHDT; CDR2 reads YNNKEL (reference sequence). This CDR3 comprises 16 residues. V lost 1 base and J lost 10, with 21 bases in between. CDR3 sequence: CASSQGAQGSRIAQYF. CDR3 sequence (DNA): TGTGCCAGCAGCCAAGGGGCGCAGGGCAGCAGAATTGCGCAGTATTTT.

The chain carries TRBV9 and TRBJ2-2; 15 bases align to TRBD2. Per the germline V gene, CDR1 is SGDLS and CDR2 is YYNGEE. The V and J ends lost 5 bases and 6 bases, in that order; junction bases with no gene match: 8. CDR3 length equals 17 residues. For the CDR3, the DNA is TGTGCCAGCAGGAGGGGACTAGCGGGAGGAGCGTCCGGGGAGCTGTTTTTT. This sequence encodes CASRRGLAGGASGELFF. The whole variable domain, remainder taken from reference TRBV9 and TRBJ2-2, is DSGVTQTPKHLITATGQRVTLRCSPRSGDLSVYWYQQSLDQGLQFLIQYYNGEERAKGNILERFSAQQFPDLHSELNLSSLELGDSALYFCASRRGLAGGASGELFFGEGSRLTVL.

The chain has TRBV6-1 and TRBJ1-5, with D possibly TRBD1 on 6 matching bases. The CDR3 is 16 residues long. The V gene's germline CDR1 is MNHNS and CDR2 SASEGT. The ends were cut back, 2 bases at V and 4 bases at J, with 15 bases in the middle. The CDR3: CASSEFPQGANQPQHF. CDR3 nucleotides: TGTGCCAGCAGTGAATTCCCACAGGGAGCAAATCAGCCCCAGCATTTT.

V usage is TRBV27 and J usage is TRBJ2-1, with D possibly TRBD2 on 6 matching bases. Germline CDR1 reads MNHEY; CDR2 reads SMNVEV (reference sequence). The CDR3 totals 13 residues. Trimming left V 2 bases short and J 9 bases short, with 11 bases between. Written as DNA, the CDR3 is TGTGCCAGCAGTTTAGCAATTAGCGGTGAGCAGTTCTTC. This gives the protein CASSLAISGEQFF.

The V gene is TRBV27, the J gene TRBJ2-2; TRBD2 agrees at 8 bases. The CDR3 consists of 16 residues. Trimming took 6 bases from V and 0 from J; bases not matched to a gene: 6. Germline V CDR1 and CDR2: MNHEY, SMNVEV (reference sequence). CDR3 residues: CASRPPGLANTGELFF. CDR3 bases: TGTGCCAGCAGACCGCCGGGACTAGCGAACACCGGGGAGCTGTTTTTT.

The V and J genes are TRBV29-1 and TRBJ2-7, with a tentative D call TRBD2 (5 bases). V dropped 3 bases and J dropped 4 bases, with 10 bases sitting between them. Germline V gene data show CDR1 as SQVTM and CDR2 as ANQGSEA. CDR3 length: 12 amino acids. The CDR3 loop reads CSVETTLYEQYF. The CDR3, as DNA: TGCAGCGTTGAGACTACACTATACGAGCAGTACTTC.

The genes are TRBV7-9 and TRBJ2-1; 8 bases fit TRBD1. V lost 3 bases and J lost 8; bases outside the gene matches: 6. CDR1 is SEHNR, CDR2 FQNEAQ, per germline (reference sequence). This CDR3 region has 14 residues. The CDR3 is CASSLFGRGHEQFF. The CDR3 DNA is TGTGCCAGCAGCTTGTTCGGCAGGGGGCATGAGCAGTTCTTC.

Here the CDR3 DNA reads TGTGCCAGCAGTTCCGACTTAGGCAGAGCTTTCTTT. Translation gives CASSSDLGRAFF. The chain combines TRBV6-5 with TRBJ1-1; D is unresolved. Trimming pared 4 bases from V and 10 bases from J, leaving 13 bases between. Germline loops: CDR1 MNHEY, CDR2 SVGAGI. This CDR3 spans 12 amino acids.

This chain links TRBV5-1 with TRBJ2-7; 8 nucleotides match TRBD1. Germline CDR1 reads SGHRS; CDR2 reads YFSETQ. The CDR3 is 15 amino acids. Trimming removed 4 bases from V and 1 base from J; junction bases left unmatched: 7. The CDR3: CASSPTGDASYEQYF. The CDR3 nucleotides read TGCGCCAGCAGCCCGACAGGGGACGCGTCCTACGAGCAGTACTTC.

The CDR3 sequence is CASSLWDRNTEAFF. DNA for the CDR3: TGTGCCAGCAGCTTGTGGGACAGGAACACTGAAGCTTTCTTT. The V gene is TRBV5-4, the J gene TRBJ1-1, with TRBD1 matching over 7 bases. V was clipped by 1 base and J by 1 base; unmatched bases: 1. CDR3 length equals 14 residues. Germline V lookup: CDR1 SGHNT, CDR2 YYREEE (reference sequence). Using reference TRBV5-4 and TRBJ1-1 for the parts outside the CDR3, the full variable domain is ETGVTQSPTHLIKTRGQQVTLRCSSQSGHNTVSWYQQALGQGPQFIFQYYREEENGRGNFPPRFSGLQFPNYSSELNVNALELDDSALYLCASSLWDRNTEAFFGQGTRLTVV.

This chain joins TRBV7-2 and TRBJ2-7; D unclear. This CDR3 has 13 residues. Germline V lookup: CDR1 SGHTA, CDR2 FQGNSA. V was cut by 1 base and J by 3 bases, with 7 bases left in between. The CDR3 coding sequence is TGTGCCAGCAGCTTAGTGTCGGTCTACGAGCAGTACTTC. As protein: CASSLVSVYEQYF.

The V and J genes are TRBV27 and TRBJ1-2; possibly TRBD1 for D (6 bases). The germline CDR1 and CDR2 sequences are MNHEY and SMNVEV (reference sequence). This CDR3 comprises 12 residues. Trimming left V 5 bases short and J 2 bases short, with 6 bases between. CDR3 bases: TGTGCCAGCAGTGACAGGAACTATGGCTACACCTTC. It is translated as CASSDRNYGYTF.

CDR3 loop: CSVITGIGYEQYF. CDR3 bases: TGCAGCGTTATAACAGGGATCGGATACGAGCAGTACTTC. V is TRBV29-1 and J is TRBJ2-7; weak D call: TRBD1 (6 bases). The CDR3 length is 13 residues. CDR1 is SQVTM, CDR2 ANQGSEA, per germline. V shed 5 bases and J shed 4 bases, with 15 bases lying between them.

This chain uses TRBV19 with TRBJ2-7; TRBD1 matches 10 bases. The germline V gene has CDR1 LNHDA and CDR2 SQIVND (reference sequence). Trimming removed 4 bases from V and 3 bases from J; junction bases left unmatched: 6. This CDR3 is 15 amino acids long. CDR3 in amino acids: CASSSTGQGYYEQYF. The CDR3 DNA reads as TGTGCCAGTAGTAGCACGGGACAGGGGTACTACGAGCAGTACTTC.

CDR3 DNA sequence: TGTGCCAGCAGCTTAGCTTTGGCAGGTGGGGATACGCAGTATTTT. Translating gives CASSLALAGGDTQYF. The chain couples TRBV11-1 to TRBJ2-3; D gene ambiguous. This CDR3 spans 15 amino acids. The germline CDR1 and CDR2 sequences are SGHAT and FQDESV (reference sequence). V was clipped by 0 bases and J by 6 bases, with 13 bases between them.

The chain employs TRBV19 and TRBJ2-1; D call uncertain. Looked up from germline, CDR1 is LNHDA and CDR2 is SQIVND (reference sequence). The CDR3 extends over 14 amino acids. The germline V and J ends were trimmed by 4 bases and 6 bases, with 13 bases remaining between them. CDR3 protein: CASSNSGPRNEQFF. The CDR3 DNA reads TGTGCCAGTAGTAACAGTGGCCCGCGCAATGAGCAGTTCTTC.

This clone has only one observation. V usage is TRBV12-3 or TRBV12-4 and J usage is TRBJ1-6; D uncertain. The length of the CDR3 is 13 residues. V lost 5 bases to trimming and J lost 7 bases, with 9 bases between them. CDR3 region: CASSRTGNSPLHF. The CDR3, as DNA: TGTGCCAGCAGTAGGACGGGAAATTCACCCCTCCACTTT.

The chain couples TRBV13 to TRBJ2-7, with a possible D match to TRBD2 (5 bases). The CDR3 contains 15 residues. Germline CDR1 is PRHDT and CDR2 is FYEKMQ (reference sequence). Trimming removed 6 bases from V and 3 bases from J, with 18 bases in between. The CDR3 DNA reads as TGTGCCAGCAGTTCCCCACTCGCGGGTCTCTACGAGCAGTACTTC. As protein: CASSSPLAGLYEQYF.

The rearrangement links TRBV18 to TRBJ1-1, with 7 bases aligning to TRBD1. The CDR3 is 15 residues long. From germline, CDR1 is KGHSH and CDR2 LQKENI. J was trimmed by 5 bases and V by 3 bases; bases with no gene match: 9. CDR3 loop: CASSPRRQGDTEAFF. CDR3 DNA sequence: TGTGCCAGCTCACCGCGGAGACAGGGAGATACTGAAGCTTTCTTT. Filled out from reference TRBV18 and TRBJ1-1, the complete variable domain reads NAGVMQNPRHLVRRRGQEARLRCSPMKGHSHVYWYRQLPEEGLKFMVYLQKENIIDESGMPKERFSAEFPKEGPSILRIQQVVRGDSAAYFCASSPRRQGDTEAFFGQGTRLTVV.

The CDR3 loop is CASTRGSTDTQYF. The CDR3 nucleotides are TGTGCCAGCACCCGGGGGAGCACAGATACGCAGTATTTT. V usage is TRBV11-3 and J usage is TRBJ2-3; TRBD2 might be the D (6 bases). The CDR3 is made up of 13 amino acids. Germline V gene data show CDR1 as SGHNT and CDR2 as YENEEA. The V end was cut by 7 bases, the J end by 0 bases, with 8 bases between.